Described below is a single T cell receptor beta chain sequence and its context. Its cognate antigen is unknown. Sequencing was performed with immunoSEQ multiplex PCR; in TCRdb, only in-frame clones are kept and a portion is missing. Of some 140,000 clones listed, about 85% were seen once; the top ten hold around 2.9%. This CDR3 comprises 14 residues. J gave up 2 bases and V 4 bases, and 5 bases lay outside the gene matches. Germline loops: CDR1 SGDLS, CDR2 YYNGEE. The data were obtained in a study of T cell responses to AZD1222 COVID-19 vaccine. Whole-study results and caveats: The study identified only six AZD1222 recipients as seropositive at baseline. No day 14 peak samples; only post-peak repertoires were characterized.

This clonotype was sampled from an adult in good health. The chain employs TRBV9 and TRBJ1-2; the match to TRBD1 covers 7 bases. The sample here was peripheral blood, taken on day 0 of AZD1222 vaccination. This chain's CDR3 is CASSPRRGNYGYTF. In DNA, the CDR3 is TGTGCCAGCAGCCCTCGCAGGGGGAACTATGGCTACACCTTC.